The entry that follows covers one T cell receptor (beta chain) sequence. Its antigen is currently unknown. This sample was taken from a study of monozygotic twins with inflammatory bowel disease. From the 5' RACE reads, TCRdb lists one entry per CDR3 protein and no DNA. The specimen's table records around 450,000 distinct CDR3 sequences. The CDR3 length is 16 residues. Germline V lookup: CDR1 MNHNS, CDR2 SASEGT. The study's findings and limits: In these data, no single strong IBD-associated signal or clonotype received support.

The chain couples TRBV6-1 to TRBJ1-3; the D gene TCRdb calls, TRBD1, cannot be checked with no DNA. Sequencing input: blood. This TCR was recovered from a human donor with ulcerative colitis or Crohn's disease, or a healthy co-twin of an affected twin (not recorded which). The CDR3 loop reads CASSQGRGSSGNTIYF.